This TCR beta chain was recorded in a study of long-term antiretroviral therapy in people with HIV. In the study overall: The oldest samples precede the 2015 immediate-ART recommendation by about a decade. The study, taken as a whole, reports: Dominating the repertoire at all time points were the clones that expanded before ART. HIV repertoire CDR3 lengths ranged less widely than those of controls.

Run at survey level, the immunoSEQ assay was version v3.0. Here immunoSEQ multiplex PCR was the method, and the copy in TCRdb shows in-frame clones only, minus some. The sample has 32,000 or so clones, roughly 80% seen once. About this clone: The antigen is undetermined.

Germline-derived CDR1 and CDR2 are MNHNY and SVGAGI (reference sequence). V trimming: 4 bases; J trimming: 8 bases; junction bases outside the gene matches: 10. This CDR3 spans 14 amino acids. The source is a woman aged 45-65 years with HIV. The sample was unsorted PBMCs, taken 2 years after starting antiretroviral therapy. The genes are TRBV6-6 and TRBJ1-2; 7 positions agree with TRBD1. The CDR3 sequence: CASSSQGSSRGYTF. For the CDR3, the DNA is TGTGCCAGCAGTTCACAGGGGTCTAGTCGAGGCTACACCTTC.